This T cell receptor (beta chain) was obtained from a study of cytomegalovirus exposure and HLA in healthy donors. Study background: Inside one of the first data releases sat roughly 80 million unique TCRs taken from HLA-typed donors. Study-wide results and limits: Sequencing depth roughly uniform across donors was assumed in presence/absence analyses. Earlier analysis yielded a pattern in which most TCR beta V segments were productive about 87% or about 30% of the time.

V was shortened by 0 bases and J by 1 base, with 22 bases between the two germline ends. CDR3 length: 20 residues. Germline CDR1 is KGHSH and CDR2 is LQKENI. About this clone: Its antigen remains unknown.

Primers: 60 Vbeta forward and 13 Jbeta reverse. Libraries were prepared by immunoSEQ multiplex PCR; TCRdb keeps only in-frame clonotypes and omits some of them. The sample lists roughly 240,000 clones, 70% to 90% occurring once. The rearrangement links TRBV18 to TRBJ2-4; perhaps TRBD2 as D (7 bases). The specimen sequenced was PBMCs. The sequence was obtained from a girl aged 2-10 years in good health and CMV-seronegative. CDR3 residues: CASSPPNRGAGGWAKNIQYF. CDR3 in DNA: TGTGCCAGCTCACCACCAAATCGGGGGGCCGGAGGTTGGGCCAAAAACATTCAGTACTTC.